The 5 T cell receptor beta chains presented below share a single source sample, sequenced in a study of Graves' ophthalmopathy and Graves' hyperthyroidism. Scientists amplified the TCR beta CDR3 regions from RNA transcripts. The workflow started with a first-round RT-PCR run with HTBI primers and then moved on to a second-round multiplex PCR. MiXCR was run by TCRdb on the multiplex PCR reads, yielding one entry per CDR3 protein. The sample consists of approximately 700,000 distinct CDR3 sequences, roughly 41% of them appearing once. The sample consisted of peripheral blood. The receptors derive from an adult man with Graves' ophthalmopathy.

This clonotype occurred a few times. This chain uses TRBV6-2 or TRBV6-3 with TRBJ1-5; TRBD1 aligns across 8 bases. Germline V gene sequence: CDR1 MNHEY, CDR2 SVGEGT. Germline trimming cut 5 bases from V and 5 bases from J; bases unmatched to any gene: 5. The CDR3 is 14 residues long. CDR3: CASSKGQGDQPQHF. The CDR3, as DNA: TGTGCCAGCAGTAAAGGACAGGGCGATCAGCCCCAGCATTTT.

This clonotype was observed a single time. The chain combines TRBV11-1 with TRBJ2-7, with 9 bases that match TRBD1. V was pared by 5 bases and J by 7 bases, with 9 bases of the junction left unmatched. Germline V gives CDR1 SGHAT, CDR2 FQDESV (reference sequence). This CDR3 region has 14 residues. In nucleotides, the CDR3 is TGTGCCAGCAGCGTTGAAGACAGGGGGGGTGAGCAGTACTTC. It yields the protein CASSVEDRGGEQYF.

This clonotype has only a few counts. The chain recombines TRBV12-3 or TRBV12-4 with TRBJ1-2; D is ambiguous. The CDR3 is 13 residues long. Trimming removed 3 bases at V and 5 bases at J, with 10 bases between. The CDR3 protein is CASSFRRIYGYTF. For the CDR3, the DNA is TGTGCCAGCAGTTTTCGTCGGATTTATGGCTACACCTTC.

V and J are TRBV25-1 and TRBJ1-4, with D hard to call. There are 13 residues in the CDR3. Trimming removed 2 bases at V and 13 bases at J, with 14 bases between. CDR1 is MGHDK and CDR2 is SYGVNS in the germline V gene. CDR3 sequence reads: CASSEGLADGLFF. CDR3 coding DNA: TGTGCCAGCAGTGAAGGGTTGGCAGATGGACTGTTTTTT.

The rearrangement uses TRBV7-2 and TRBJ2-6; TRBD2 matches 7 bases. V lost 5 bases to trimming and J lost 0 bases; unmatched junction nucleotides: 19. Germline lookup yields CDR1 SGHTA and CDR2 FQGNSA. This CDR3 spans 21 amino acids. Here the CDR3 DNA reads TGTGCCAGCAGCCCACGTCGGCGCGGGAGCGGCGGGTACTCTGGGGCCAACGTCCTGACTTTC. Translating gives CASSPRRRGSGGYSGANVLTF. Full variable domain (rest looked up from reference TRBV7-2 and TRBJ2-6): GAGVSQSPSNKVTEKGKDVELRCDPISGHTALYWYRQSLGQGLEFLIYFQGNSAPDKSGLPSDRFSAERTGGSVSTLTIQRTQQEDSAVYLCASSPRRRGSGGYSGANVLTFGAGSRLTVL.